These 9 T cell receptor beta chains share one sample of origin, sequenced in a study of T cell repertoires in cytomegalovirus infection (dated 2019 in TCRdb). TCRdb lists the instrument as Illumina HiSeq 1500. The public reads were quality trimmed at Q25 with fastp and then assembled into clones with MiXCR by TCRdb, keeping productive beta chains. Each entry merges the rows of one CDR3 protein and shows their most common DNA and genes. Recorded for this sample are around 740,000 distinct CDR3 sequences; 35% to 45% of them occurred a single time. Together, the top ten hold 2.8% of the sample. The specimen sequenced was PBMCs. All receptors derive from a human donor in good health (CMV status not recorded). Some clones in this sample may be carry-over from other donors' samples.

This clonotype has a handful of counts. The chain is built from TRBV7-3 and TRBJ1-1; D possibly corresponds to TRBD1 (6 bases). V was trimmed by 4 bases and J by 5 bases, leaving 23 bases between them. Looked up from germline, CDR1 is SGHTA and CDR2 is FQGTGA. The length of the CDR3 is 17 residues. As DNA, the CDR3 is TGTGCCAGCAGCTCCTCCCTTCTACAGGCTAGGGGGACTGAAGCTTTCTTT. Encoded protein: CASSSSLLQARGTEAFF.

This clonotype has a handful of counts. V usage is TRBV10-3 and J usage is TRBJ1-6; D not certain. The CDR3 loop spans 16 amino acids. Germline lookup yields CDR1 ENHRY and CDR2 SYGVKD. V lost 4 bases and J 0 bases, leaving 10 bases between the germline ends. CDR3 residues: CAISGQGSSYNSPLHF. For the CDR3, the DNA is TGTGCCATCAGTGGGCAAGGGAGCTCCTATAATTCACCCCTCCACTTT.

In this sample, this clonotype turned up many times. This sequence joins TRBV7-8 and TRBJ1-5; no reliable D call. V lost 5 bases and J lost 0, with 11 bases in between. The germline CDR1 and CDR2 sequences are SGHVS and FQNEAQ. This CDR3 is 15 amino acids long. CDR3 nucleotide sequence: TGTGCCAGCAGCCCCCAGGAGGGTAGCAATCAGCCCCAGCATTTT. Residues: CASSPQEGSNQPQHF.

This clonotype has ten or more counts. V is TRBV7-2 and J is TRBJ2-1; 7 nucleotides agree with TRBD2. The germline gives CDR1 SGHTA, CDR2 FQGNSA. The junction had 8 bases not matched to a gene; V was cut back by 6 bases and J by 0 bases. The CDR3 extends over 16 amino acids. The CDR3 DNA sequence: TGTGCCAGCAGATCCCCGGGGGGTAGCTCCTACAATGAGCAGTTCTTC. Amino acids: CASRSPGGSSYNEQFF.

Concerning this clonotype: This may be a read error: a much more frequent sequence differs by one nucleotide. This CDR3 reads CASSSDRVSYDYTF. The CDR3 coding sequence is TGTGCCAGCAGCTCGGACAGGGTTTCCTATGACTACACCTTC. The chain is built from TRBV7-2 and TRBJ1-2, with 8 bases that match TRBD1. Germline V lookup: CDR1 SGHTA, CDR2 FQGNSA. The CDR3 covers 14 residues.

This clonotype appeared many times. The rearrangement links TRBV7-8 to TRBJ1-1; D possibly corresponds to TRBD1 (6 bases). CDR3 length: 14 residues. Germline loops: CDR1 SGHVS, CDR2 FQNEAQ. V gave up 5 bases and J gave up 1 base, with 11 bases separating them. The CDR3 here is CASSGRGPNTEAFF. Here the CDR3 DNA reads TGTGCCAGCAGCGGCAGGGGCCCGAACACTGAAGCTTTCTTT.

V gene TRBV20-1 combines with J gene TRBJ2-3, with a possible D match to TRBD2 (5 bases). This CDR3 region has 13 residues. V lost 7 bases to trimming and J lost 4 bases, with 15 bases between them. The germline V gene has CDR1 DFQATT and CDR2 SNEGSKA (reference sequence). This CDR3 reads CSVIAPEADTQYF. The DNA of the CDR3 is TGCAGTGTTATAGCGCCCGAGGCAGATACGCAGTATTTT.

The chain is built from TRBV6-2 or TRBV6-3 and TRBJ2-1; 8 positions agree with TRBD1. CDR1 is MNHEY, CDR2 SVGEGT, per germline. Losses at the gene ends were 3 bases for V and 1 base for J; bases not matched to a gene: 20. CDR3 length: 21 amino acids. The CDR3 DNA sequence: TGTGCCAGCAGTTATGTCGTCCCAGGGGGCTCGAGCGCAACGTCCTACAATGAGCAGTTCTTC. Amino acids: CASSYVVPGGSSATSYNEQFF.

This clonotype occurred many times. V usage is TRBV28 and J usage is TRBJ2-4; D is possibly TRBD1 (5 bases). Germline CDR1 and CDR2: MDHEN and SYDVKM. The CDR3 consists of 17 residues. V dropped 5 bases and J dropped 1 base, with 18 bases sitting between them. The CDR3, as DNA: TGTGCCAGCAGTGCGAGCCGTCAGGGATCGGCCAAAAACATTCAGTACTTC. Translation gives CASSASRQGSAKNIQYF.